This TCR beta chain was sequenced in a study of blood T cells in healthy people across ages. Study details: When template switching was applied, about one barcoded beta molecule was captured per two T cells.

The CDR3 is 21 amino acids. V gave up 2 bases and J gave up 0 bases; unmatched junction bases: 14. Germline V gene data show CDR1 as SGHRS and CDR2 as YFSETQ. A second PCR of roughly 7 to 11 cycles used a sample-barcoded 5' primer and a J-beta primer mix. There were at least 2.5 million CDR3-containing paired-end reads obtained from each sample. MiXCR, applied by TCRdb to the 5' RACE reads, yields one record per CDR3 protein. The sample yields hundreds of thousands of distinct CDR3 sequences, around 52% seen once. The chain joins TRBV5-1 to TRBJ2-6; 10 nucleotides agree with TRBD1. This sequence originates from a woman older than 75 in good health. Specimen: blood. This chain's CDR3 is CASSLKPGQGNVNSGANVLTF. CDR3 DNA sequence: TGCGCCAGCAGCTTAAAGCCGGGACAGGGGAACGTAAACTCTGGGGCCAACGTCCTGACTTTC.